This paragraph covers one TCR beta chain sequence. This CDR3 is built from 15 residues. V lost 6 bases, J lost 0 bases, and 5 bases stayed unmatched. Germline CDR1 and CDR2: SGHRS and YFSETQ. Original processing methods: By means of reference gene primer amplification, nucleated cell counts were estimated. Produced via immunoSEQ multiplex PCR; TCRdb's table is partial and in-frame only. That table supplies the V and J calls and clone size; D and trimming were determined from the DNA. The sample shows about 340,000 clones, 80% to 90% of them seen only once. Seattle-derived patients entered the study during active infection and were followed longitudinally. This entry belongs to a study of blood T cell repertoires in COVID-19. Study as a whole: The United States, Italy and Spain supplied acute and convalescent COVID-19 samples. T cells, B-cell-depleted T cells, or PBMCs supplied cDNA or gDNA.

This chain joins TRBV5-1 and TRBJ2-1, with 8 nucleotides matching TRBD2. Sequencing was done on a sample of peripheral blood. This sequence originates from a woman aged 45-59 years with COVID-19, enrolled during active disease. The CDR3 here is CASTFSGISYNEQFF. CDR3 DNA sequence: TGCGCCAGCACCTTTAGCGGGATCTCCTACAATGAGCAGTTCTTC. The complete variable domain, with remaining parts taken from reference TRBV5-1 and TRBJ2-1, reads KAGVTQTPRYLIKTRGQQVTLSCSPISGHRSVSWYQQTPGQGLQFLFEYFSETQRNKGNFPGRFSGRQFSNSRSEMNVSTLELGDSALYLCASTFSGISYNEQFFGPGTRLTVL.